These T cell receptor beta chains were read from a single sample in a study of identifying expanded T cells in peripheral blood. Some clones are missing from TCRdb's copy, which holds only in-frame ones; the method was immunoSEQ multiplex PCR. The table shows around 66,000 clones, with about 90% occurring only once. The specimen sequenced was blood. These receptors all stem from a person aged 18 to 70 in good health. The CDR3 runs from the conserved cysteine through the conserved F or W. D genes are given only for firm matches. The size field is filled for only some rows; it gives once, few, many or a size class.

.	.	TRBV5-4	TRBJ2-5	TGTGCCAGCAGCCTGGGCGCGGGGGCCAAAGAGACCCAGTACTTC	CASSLGAGAKETQYF
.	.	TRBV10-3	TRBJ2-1	TGTGCCATCAGAACTCCGACCGCGAAGGGTGAGCAGTTCTTC	CAIRTPTAKGEQFF
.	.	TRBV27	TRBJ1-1	TGTGCCAGCAGCCCCCTTTTGGGGGCGAACACTGAAGCTTTCTTT	CASSPLLGANTEAFF
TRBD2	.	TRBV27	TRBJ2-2	TGTGCCGCCCTGGGGGGGTCCGGGGAGCTGTTTTTT	CAALGGSGELFF
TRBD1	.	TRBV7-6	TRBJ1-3	TGTGCCAGCAGCTTAGTTAGGGGGCCTGGAAACACCATATATTTT	CASSLVRGPGNTIYF
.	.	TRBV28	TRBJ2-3	TGTGCCAGCAGTCCAGTGGGAATTCTAGATACGCAGTATTTT	CASSPVGILDTQYF
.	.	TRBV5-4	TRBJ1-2	TGTGCCAGCAGCTTGGGGGTAGGCTACACCTTC	CASSLGVGYTF
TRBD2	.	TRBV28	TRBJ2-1	TGTGCCAGCAGAAGGAGCGGGAACTACAATGAGCAGTTCTTC	CASRRSGNYNEQFF
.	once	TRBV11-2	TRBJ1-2	TGTGCCAGCAGCTTAGACACCCTTACCCTTGGCTACACCTTC	CASSLDTLTLGYTF
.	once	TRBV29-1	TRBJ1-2	TGCAGCGTTGAAGAAGGGAGACGCGAGGGCTATGGCTACACCTTC	CSVEEGRREGYGYTF
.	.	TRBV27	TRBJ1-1	TGTGCCAGCAGCCCCCCAGGCATCATGAACACTGAAGCTTTCTTT	CASSPPGIMNTEAFF
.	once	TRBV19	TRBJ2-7	TGTGCCAGTAGCAACAGGGCCGAGCAGTACTTC	CASSNRAEQYF
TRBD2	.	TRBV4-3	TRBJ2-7	TGCGCCAGCAGCCAAGATACGGCTAGCGGGAGAGGCGAGCAGTACTTC	CASSQDTASGRGEQYF
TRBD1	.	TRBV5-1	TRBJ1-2	TGCGCCAGCAGCCCAGGGACAGGAAAATTCTATGGCTACACCTTC	CASSPGTGKFYGYTF
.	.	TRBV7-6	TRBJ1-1	TGTGCCAGCAGCTTTAGGATGAACACTGAAGCTTTCTTT	CASSFRMNTEAFF
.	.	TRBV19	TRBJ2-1	TGTGCCACCCTACGGGGTGGGGAAAATGAGCAGTTCTTC	CATLRGGENEQFF
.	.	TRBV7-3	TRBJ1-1	TGTGCCAGCAGCCTATACACCGACACTGAAGCTTTCTTT	CASSLYTDTEAFF
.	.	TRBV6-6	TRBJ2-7	TGTGCCCACGGTGATCTCGCCCACGAGCAGTACTTC	CAHGDLAHEQYF
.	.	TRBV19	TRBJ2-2	TGTGCCAGTAGTATTTGGTACGGAGTAAACGCCGGGGAGCTGTTTTTT	CASSIWYGVNAGELFF
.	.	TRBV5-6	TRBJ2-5	TGTGCCAGCAGCTTGATCTCAGGGGTCGCAGAGACCCAGTACTTC	CASSLISGVAETQYF
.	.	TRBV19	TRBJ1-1	TGTGCCAGTAGTGTGGACACTGAAGCTTTCTTT	CASSVDTEAFF
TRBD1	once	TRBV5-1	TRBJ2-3	TGCGCCAGCAGCCCAAGGACAGGGGGCGCCGATACGCAGTATTTT	CASSPRTGGADTQYF
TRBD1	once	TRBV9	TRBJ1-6	TGTGCCAGCAGGTCAGGGGGCGGCGGTTCACCCCTCCACTTT	CASRSGGGGSPLHF
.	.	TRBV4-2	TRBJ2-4	TGTGCCAGCAGCCAAGACCTAGCCAAAAACATTCAGTACTTC	CASSQDLAKNIQYF
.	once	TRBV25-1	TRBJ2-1	TGTGCCAGCAGTGAAGTCTATTACAATGAGCAGTTCTTC	CASSEVYYNEQFF
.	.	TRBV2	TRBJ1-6	TGTGCCAGCAGTGAGGCACGCAGTTCACCCCTCCACTTT	CASSEARSSPLHF
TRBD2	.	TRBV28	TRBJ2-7	TGTGCCAGCAGTTTGGGGACTAGCGGGAGCCGGGGCGAGCAGTACTTC	CASSLGTSGSRGEQYF
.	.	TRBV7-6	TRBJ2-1	TGTGCCAGCAGCTTGGGCCCCTCTCAGGGGAATGAGCAGTTCTTC	CASSLGPSQGNEQFF
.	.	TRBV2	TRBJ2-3	TGTGCCAGCAGTGAACGAGGACAGCATTACACAGATACGCAGTATTTT	CASSERGQHYTDTQYF
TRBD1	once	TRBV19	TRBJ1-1	TGTGCCAGTAGCCCCGGGACAGGGAGGATGAACACTGAAGCTTTCTTT	CASSPGTGRMNTEAFF
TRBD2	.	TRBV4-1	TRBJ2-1	TGCGCCAGCAGCCAAGATGAGGCGGGAGCCGGGAATGAGCAGTTCTTC	CASSQDEAGAGNEQFF
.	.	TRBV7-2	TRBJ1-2	TGTGCCAGCAGCTTAGAAGCCGAAACCTATGGCTACACCTTC	CASSLEAETYGYTF
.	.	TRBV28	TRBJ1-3	TGTGCCAGCAGTTTGGTACTCAGGGGAGGAAACACCATATATTTT	CASSLVLRGGNTIYF
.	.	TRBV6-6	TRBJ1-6	TGTGCCAGCAGTGGATGGACCCATAATAATTCACCCCTCCACTTT	CASSGWTHNNSPLHF
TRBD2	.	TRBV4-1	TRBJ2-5	TGCGCCAGCAGCCAAGATGACCCAGCGGGAGGGAAAAGCGAGACCCAGTACTTC	CASSQDDPAGGKSETQYF
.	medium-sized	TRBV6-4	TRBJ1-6	TGTGCCAGCAGTGAAGTTCAGGGAACGAATTCACCCCTCCACTTT	CASSEVQGTNSPLHF
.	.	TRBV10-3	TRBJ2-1	TGTGCCATCAGTGAGTCTGGTGCAGGGAGCACCTACAATGAGCAGTTCTTC	CAISESGAGSTYNEQFF
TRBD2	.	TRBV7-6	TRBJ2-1	TGTGCCAGCTCTTTGGGGGGGACTTTAGGGAATGAGCAGTTCTTC	CASSLGGTLGNEQFF
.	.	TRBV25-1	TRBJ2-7	TGTGCCAGCAGTGAGGGGCGGCAGGGTCAGGACGAGCAGTACTTC	CASSEGRQGQDEQYF
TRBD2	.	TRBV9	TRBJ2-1	TGTGCCAGCAGCGTAGTAGCGGGAGTCTACAATGAGCAGTTCTTC	CASSVVAGVYNEQFF
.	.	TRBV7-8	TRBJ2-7	TGTGCCAGCAGCTTAGGCACCGGGATAGCGGTCTCCTACGAGCAGTACTTC	CASSLGTGIAVSYEQYF
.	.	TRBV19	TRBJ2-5	TGTGCCAGTAGCACGGTGGGTAGGAGCGAGACCCAGTACTTC	CASSTVGRSETQYF
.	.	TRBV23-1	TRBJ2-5	TGCGCCAGCAGTCAATCCTCGGACAGCGAGGAGACCCAGTACTTC	CASSQSSDSEETQYF
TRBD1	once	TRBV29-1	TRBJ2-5	TGCAGCGTTGTGGACAGGGGCGGCCAGACCCAGTACTTC	CSVVDRGGQTQYF
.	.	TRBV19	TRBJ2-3	TGTGCCACCGAATCCCAGCTAGGCCAAGGGACAGATACGCAGTATTTT	CATESQLGQGTDTQYF
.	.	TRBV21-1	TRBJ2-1	TGTGCCAGCAGGCTAACGCATGGGACTAGCGGCAATGAGCAGTTCTTC	CASRLTHGTSGNEQFF
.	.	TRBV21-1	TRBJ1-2	TGTGCCACCACCACCGTACAGCCCTATGGCTACACCTTC	CATTTVQPYGYTF
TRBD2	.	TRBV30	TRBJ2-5	TGTGCCCAGGCTAGCGGAGCCCAAGAGACCCAGTACTTC	CAQASGAQETQYF
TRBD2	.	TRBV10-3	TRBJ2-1	TGTGCCATCACCCCGGCTAGCGGGAGACTCAATGAGCAGTTCTTC	CAITPASGRLNEQFF
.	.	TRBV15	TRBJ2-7	TGTGCCACCAGCATAGAGAGGGGCTACTCCTACGAGCAGTACTTC	CATSIERGYSYEQYF
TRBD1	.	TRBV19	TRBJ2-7	TGTGCCACCAGGGGGAAGCGGCACTCCTACGAGCAGTACTTC	CATRGKRHSYEQYF
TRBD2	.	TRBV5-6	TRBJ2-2	TGTGCCAGCAGCCGCAGCGGGGGGTACACCGGGGAGCTGTTTTTT	CASSRSGGYTGELFF
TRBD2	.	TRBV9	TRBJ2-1	TGTGCCAGCAGCGTCACCGTGGGAGCGGGAGCCGATGAGCAGTTCTTC	CASSVTVGAGADEQFF